This TCR beta chain was sequenced for a study of shared clonotypes between healthy human individuals. Positive CCR7 selection of CD45RO-negative cells yielded the naive CD8 cells, and terminally differentiated effector memory CD45RA+ cells were excluded. This table comes from immunoSEQ multiplex PCR, and its TCRdb copy is limited to in-frame clones, with some not included. The table has over 2,000,000 clones, 93% seen once. Study findings and constraints: Researchers sampled only blood; tissue repertoires likely differ.

As regards this clone: The antigen is undetermined.

The sequencing sample was made of naive CD8+ T cells from PBMCs. The TCR was taken from a man aged 18 to 30 in good health. Some clones in this sample may be carry-over from other donors' samples.

Here the CDR3 DNA reads TGTGCCAGCAGCGAGATGAAGAGAAACACTGAAGCTTTCTTT. This translates into CASSEMKRNTEAFF. V and J are TRBV9 and TRBJ1-1, with no clear D. Germline values: CDR1 SGDLS, CDR2 YYNGEE. CDR3 length equals 14 residues. V lost 3 bases to trimming and J lost 2 bases, with 11 bases between them.